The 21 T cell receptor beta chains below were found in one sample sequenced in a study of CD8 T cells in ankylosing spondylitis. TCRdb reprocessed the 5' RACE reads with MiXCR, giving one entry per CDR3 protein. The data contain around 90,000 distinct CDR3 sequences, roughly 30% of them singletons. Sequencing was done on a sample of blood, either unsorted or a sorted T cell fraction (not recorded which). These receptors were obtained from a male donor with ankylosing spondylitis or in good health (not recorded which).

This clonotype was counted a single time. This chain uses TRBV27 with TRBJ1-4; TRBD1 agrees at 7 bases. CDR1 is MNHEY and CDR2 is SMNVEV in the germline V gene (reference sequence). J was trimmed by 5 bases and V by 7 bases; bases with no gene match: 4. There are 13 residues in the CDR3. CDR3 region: CASMRDRNEKLFF. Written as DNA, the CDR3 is TGTGCCAGCATGCGGGACAGAAATGAAAAACTGTTTTTT.

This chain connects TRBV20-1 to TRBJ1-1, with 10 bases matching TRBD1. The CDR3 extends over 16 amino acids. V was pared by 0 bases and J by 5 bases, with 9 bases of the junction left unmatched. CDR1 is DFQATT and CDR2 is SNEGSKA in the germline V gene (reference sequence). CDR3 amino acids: CSARDDGQGEGTEAFF. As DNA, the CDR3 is TGCAGTGCTAGAGATGACGGACAGGGGGAGGGAACTGAAGCTTTCTTT.

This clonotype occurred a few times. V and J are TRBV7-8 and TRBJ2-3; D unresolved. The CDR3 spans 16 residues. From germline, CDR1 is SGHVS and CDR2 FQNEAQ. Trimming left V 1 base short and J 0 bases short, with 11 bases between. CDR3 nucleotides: TGTGCCAGCAGCTTAGTTTTTGCGGCTAGCACAGATACGCAGTATTTT. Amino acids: CASSLVFAASTDTQYF.

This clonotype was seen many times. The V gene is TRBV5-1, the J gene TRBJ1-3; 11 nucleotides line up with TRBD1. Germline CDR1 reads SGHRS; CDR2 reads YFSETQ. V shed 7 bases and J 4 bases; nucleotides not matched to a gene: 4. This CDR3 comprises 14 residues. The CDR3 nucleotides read TGCGCCAGCTCTGGACAGGGGGCAGGAAACACCATATATTTT. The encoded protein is CASSGQGAGNTIYF. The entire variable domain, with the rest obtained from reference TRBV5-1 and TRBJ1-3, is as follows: KAGVTQTPRYLIKTRGQQVTLSCSPISGHRSVSWYQQTPGQGLQFLFEYFSETQRNKGNFPGRFSGRQFSNSRSEMNVSTLELGDSALYLCASSGQGAGNTIYFGEGSWLTVV.

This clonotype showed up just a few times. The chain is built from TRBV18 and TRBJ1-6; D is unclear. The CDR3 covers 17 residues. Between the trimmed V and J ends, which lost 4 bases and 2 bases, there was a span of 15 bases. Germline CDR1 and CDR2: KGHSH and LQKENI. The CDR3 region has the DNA TGTGCCAGCTCACGAGGTATGGAGGTGACCTATAATTCACCCCTCCACTTT. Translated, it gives CASSRGMEVTYNSPLHF.

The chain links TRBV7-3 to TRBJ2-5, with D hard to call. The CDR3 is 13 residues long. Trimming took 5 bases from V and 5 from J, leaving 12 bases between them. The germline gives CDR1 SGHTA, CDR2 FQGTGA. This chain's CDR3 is CASSRATEETQYF. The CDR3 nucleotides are TGTGCCAGCAGCAGAGCAACCGAGGAGACCCAGTACTTC.

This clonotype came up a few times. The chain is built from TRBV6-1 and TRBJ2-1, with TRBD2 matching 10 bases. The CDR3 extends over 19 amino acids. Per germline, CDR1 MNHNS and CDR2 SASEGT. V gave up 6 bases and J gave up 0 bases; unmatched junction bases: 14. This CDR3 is CASRSLAGKPVSSYNEQFF. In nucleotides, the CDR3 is TGTGCCAGCAGGTCACTAGCGGGAAAGCCCGTGAGCTCCTACAATGAGCAGTTCTTC.

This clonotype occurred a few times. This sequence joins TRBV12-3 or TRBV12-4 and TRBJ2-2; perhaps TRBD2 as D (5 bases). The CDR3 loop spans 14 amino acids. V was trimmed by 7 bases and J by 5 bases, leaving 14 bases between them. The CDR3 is CASTSLRETGELFF. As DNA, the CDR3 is TGTGCCAGCACCTCGTTGAGGGAGACCGGGGAGCTGTTTTTT.

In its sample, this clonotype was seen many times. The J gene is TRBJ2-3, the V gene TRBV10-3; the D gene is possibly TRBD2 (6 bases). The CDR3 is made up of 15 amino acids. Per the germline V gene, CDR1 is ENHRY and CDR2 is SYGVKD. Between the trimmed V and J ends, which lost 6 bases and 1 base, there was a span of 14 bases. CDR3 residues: CAIRLAREGTDTQYF. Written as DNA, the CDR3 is TGTGCCATCAGGCTGGCCAGGGAGGGCACAGATACGCAGTATTTT.

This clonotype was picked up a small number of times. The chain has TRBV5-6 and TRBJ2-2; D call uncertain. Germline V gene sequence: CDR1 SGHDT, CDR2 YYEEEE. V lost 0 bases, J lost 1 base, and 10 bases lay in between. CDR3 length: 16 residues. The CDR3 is CASSLGPGGNTGELFF. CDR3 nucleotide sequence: TGTGCCAGCAGCTTGGGACCCGGCGGGAACACCGGGGAGCTGTTTTTT. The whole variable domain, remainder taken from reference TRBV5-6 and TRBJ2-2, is DAGVTQSPTHLIKTRGQQVTLRCSPKSGHDTVSWYQQALGQGPQFIFQYYEEEERQRGNFPDRFSGHQFPNYSSELNVNALLLGDSALYLCASSLGPGGNTGELFFGEGSRLTVL.

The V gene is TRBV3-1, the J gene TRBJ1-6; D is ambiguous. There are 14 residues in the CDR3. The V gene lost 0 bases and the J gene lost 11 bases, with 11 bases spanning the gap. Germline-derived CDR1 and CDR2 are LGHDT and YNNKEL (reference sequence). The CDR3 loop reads CASSQEGGRPPLHF. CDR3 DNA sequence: TGTGCCAGCAGCCAAGAAGGAGGGAGGCCACCCCTCCACTTT.

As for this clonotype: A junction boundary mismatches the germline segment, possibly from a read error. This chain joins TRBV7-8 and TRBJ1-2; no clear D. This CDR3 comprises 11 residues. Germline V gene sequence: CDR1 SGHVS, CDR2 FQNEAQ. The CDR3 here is CASSLGIQSQF. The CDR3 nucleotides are TGTGCCAGCAGCTTAGGGATACAATCCCAGTTC.

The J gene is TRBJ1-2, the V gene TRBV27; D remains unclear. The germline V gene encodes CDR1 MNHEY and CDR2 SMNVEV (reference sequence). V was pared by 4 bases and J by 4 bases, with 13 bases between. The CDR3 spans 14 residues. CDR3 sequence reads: CASSSNSFGYGYTF. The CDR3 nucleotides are TGTGCCAGCAGTTCCAACAGCTTCGGCTATGGCTACACCTTC.

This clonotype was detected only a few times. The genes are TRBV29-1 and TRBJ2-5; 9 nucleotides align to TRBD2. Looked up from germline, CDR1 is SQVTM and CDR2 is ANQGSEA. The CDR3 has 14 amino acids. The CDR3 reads CGLLGGLAQETQYF. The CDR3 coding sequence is TGCGGGTTACTAGGGGGACTAGCCCAAGAGACCCAGTACTTC. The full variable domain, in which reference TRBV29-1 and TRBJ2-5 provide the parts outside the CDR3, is SAVISQKPSRDICQRGTSLTIQCQVDSQVTMMFWYRQQPGQSLTLIATANQGSEATYESGFVIDKFPISRPNLTFSTLTVSNMSPEDSSIYLCGLLGGLAQETQYFGPGTRLLVL.

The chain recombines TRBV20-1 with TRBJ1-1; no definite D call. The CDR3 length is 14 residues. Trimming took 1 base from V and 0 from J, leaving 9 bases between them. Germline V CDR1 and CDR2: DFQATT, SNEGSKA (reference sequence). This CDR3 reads CSARGTWMNTEAFF. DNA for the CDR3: TGCAGTGCTAGAGGGACGTGGATGAACACTGAAGCTTTCTTT.

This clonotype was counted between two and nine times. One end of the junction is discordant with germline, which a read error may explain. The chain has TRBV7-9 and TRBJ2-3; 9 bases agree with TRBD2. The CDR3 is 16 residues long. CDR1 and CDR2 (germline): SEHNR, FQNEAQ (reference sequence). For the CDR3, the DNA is TGTGCCGGCAGCAAGCAAGCGGGAGGAACCACAGATACGCAGTATTTT. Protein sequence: CAGSKQAGGTTDTQYF.

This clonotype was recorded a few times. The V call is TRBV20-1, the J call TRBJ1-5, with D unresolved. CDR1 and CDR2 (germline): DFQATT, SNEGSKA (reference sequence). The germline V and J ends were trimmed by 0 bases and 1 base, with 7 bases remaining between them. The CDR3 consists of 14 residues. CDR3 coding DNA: TGCAGTGCTAGAGATGGGTTAAGCAATCAGCCCCAGCATTTT. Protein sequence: CSARDGLSNQPQHF.

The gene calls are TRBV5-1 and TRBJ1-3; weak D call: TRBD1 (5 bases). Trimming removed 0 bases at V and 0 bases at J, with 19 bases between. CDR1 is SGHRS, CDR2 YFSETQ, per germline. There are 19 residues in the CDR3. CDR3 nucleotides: TGCGCCAGCAGCTTGGCCGTCTTTTCAGGGACTATCTCTGGAAACACCATATATTTT. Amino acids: CASSLAVFSGTISGNTIYF. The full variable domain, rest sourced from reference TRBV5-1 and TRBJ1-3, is KAGVTQTPRYLIKTRGQQVTLSCSPISGHRSVSWYQQTPGQGLQFLFEYFSETQRNKGNFPGRFSGRQFSNSRSEMNVSTLELGDSALYLCASSLAVFSGTISGNTIYFGEGSWLTVV.

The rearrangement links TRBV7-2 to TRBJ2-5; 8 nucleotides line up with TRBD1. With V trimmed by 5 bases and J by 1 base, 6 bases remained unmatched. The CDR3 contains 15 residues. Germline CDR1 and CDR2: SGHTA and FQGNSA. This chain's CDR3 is CASSPQTGAQETQYF. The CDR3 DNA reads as TGTGCCAGCAGCCCGCAGACAGGGGCCCAAGAGACCCAGTACTTC.

The CDR3 loop is CSARTGTGSNQPQHF. The CDR3, as DNA: TGCAGTGCTAGGACCGGGACAGGGAGCAATCAGCCCCAGCATTTT. This chain connects TRBV20-1 to TRBJ1-5; 9 bases match TRBD1. V trimming: 3 bases; J trimming: 1 base; junction bases outside the gene matches: 4. Per the germline V gene, CDR1 is DFQATT and CDR2 is SNEGSKA (reference sequence). The CDR3 extends over 15 amino acids.

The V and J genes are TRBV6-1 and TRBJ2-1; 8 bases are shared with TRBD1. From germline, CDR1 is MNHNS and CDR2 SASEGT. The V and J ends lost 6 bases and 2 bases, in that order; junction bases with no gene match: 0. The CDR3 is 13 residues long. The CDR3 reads CASRQGAYNEQFF. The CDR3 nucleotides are TGTGCCAGCAGACAGGGGGCCTACAATGAGCAGTTCTTC.